The 26 T cell receptor beta chains listed next were all sequenced from one sample in a study of shared clonotypes between healthy human individuals. Only in-frame clones appear in the TCRdb table, and some are missing; sequencing was by immunoSEQ multiplex PCR. This table holds under 1,100,000 clones, 78% found once. Material for sequencing was memory CD4+ T cells from PBMCs. Described subset: CD45RA-negative fraction. These receptors were collected from a young man in good health. Some clones in this sample may be carry-over from other donors' samples.

This chain links TRBV29-1 with TRBJ1-1; D not certain. Germline CDR1 reads SQVTM; CDR2 reads ANQGSEA. Between the trimmed V and J ends, which lost 3 bases and 3 bases, there was a span of 8 bases. The CDR3 loop spans 12 amino acids. CDR3 in DNA: TGCAGCGTTGACGGGCTCCACACTGAAGCTTTCTTT. Residues: CSVDGLHTEAFF.

The gene calls are TRBV28 and TRBJ1-2; D perhaps matches TRBD1 (6 bases). The CDR3 covers 13 residues. V was pared by 7 bases and J by 5 bases, with 14 bases between. The germline V gene has CDR1 MDHEN and CDR2 SYDVKM. The DNA of the CDR3 is TGTGCCAGCACCCGGGGGGGGCTTTATGGCTACACCTTC. It specifies CASTRGGLYGYTF.

As regards this clone: A much larger clone lies a single base off, so this may be a read error. The chain has TRBV30 and TRBJ2-5, with 11 bases identical to TRBD1. V dropped 0 bases and J dropped 9; count of bases not matched to a gene: 6. This CDR3 has 14 residues. Germline V gene sequence: CDR1 GTSNPN, CDR2 SVGIG (reference sequence). CDR3 bases: TGTGCCTGGAGTGTAACGGGACAGGGGGAGGCCCAGTACTTC. Its protein product is CAWSVTGQGEAQYF.

The DNA of the CDR3 is TGCGCCAGCAGCTTGGAGCAACGGCGGTACAATGAGCAGTTCTTC. Its protein product is CASSLEQRRYNEQFF. The chain joins TRBV5-1 to TRBJ2-1; D ambiguous. Germline assignment: CDR1 SGHRS and CDR2 YFSETQ. Trimming removed 0 bases at V and 4 bases at J, with 11 bases between. The CDR3 is 15 residues long.

Worth noting for this clone: The sample holds other DNA sequences that translate to the same CDR3. The chain has TRBV28 and TRBJ2-1; 7 nucleotides align to TRBD2. J was trimmed by 3 bases and V by 3 bases; bases with no gene match: 5. Germline V gene sequence: CDR1 MDHEN, CDR2 SYDVKM. The CDR3 consists of 15 residues. The CDR3 region is CASSLGASGYNEQFF. The CDR3 nucleotides read TGTGCCAGCAGTTTGGGAGCTAGCGGCTACAATGAGCAGTTCTTC.

A single count supports this clone. The chain couples TRBV7-2 to TRBJ2-7; 11 bases map to TRBD2. This CDR3 spans 16 amino acids. Looked up from germline, CDR1 is SGHTA and CDR2 is FQGNSA. V gave up 1 base and J gave up 7 bases; unmatched junction bases: 9. CDR3 protein: CASSLELAGAAGEQYF. The CDR3 bases are TGTGCCAGCAGCTTAGAACTAGCGGGAGCAGCGGGGGAGCAGTACTTC.

The rearrangement links TRBV5-1 to TRBJ1-2; no clear D gene. The length of the CDR3 is 16 residues. The germline gives CDR1 SGHRS, CDR2 YFSETQ. V lost 2 bases, J lost 2 bases, and 16 bases lay in between. This CDR3 reads CASSLEGSSRNYGYTF. The DNA for the CDR3 is TGCGCCAGCAGCTTAGAAGGGTCCTCTAGAAACTATGGCTACACCTTC. The complete variable domain, with remaining parts taken from reference TRBV5-1 and TRBJ1-2, reads KAGVTQTPRYLIKTRGQQVTLSCSPISGHRSVSWYQQTPGQGLQFLFEYFSETQRNKGNFPGRFSGRQFSNSRSEMNVSTLELGDSALYLCASSLEGSSRNYGYTFGSGTRLTVV.

This chain connects TRBV5-1 to TRBJ2-3; 8 nucleotides agree with TRBD2. CDR3 size: 16 residues. Germline CDR1 is SGHRS and CDR2 is YFSETQ. V lost 0 bases to trimming and J lost 5 bases; unmatched junction nucleotides: 8. The CDR3 region has the DNA TGCGCCAGCAGCTTGGGTACTCATGCGGGGGGAGATACGCAGTATTTT. It is translated as CASSLGTHAGGDTQYF.

V is TRBV6-1 and J is TRBJ2-7; a weak D match, TRBD1 (6 bases). The CDR3 contains 13 residues. Looked up from germline, CDR1 is MNHNS and CDR2 is SASEGT. V lost 3 bases, J lost 6 bases, and 12 bases lay in between. For the CDR3, the DNA is TGTGCCAGCAGTGACCCCCCGACAGGCGAGCAGTACTTC. Its translation: CASSDPPTGEQYF.

The rearrangement joins TRBV6-4 to TRBJ2-3; D tentatively fits TRBD1 or TRBD2 (5 bases each). The CDR3 sequence is 14 residues long. Trimming shortened V by 5 bases and J by 0 bases, and 9 bases separated the two germline ends. Germline V lookup: CDR1 MRHNA, CDR2 SNTAGT. The CDR3 reads CASSKGESTDTQYF. CDR3 in DNA: TGTGCCAGCAGTAAAGGGGAGAGCACAGATACGCAGTATTTT.

The chain combines TRBV6-6 with TRBJ1-4, with TRBD1 matching over 7 bases. Germline CDR1 reads MNHNY; CDR2 reads SVGAGI (reference sequence). CDR3 length: 15 residues. V shed 4 bases, J shed 8 bases, and the junction held 10 bases outside the gene matches. CDR3 in DNA: TGTGCCAGCAGTTCACCGGGACAGACGGACGAAAAACTGTTTTTT. It is translated as CASSSPGQTDEKLFF.

This clone occurred a few times. The gene calls are TRBV29-1 and TRBJ2-1; perhaps TRBD2 as D (5 bases). The germline CDR1 and CDR2 sequences are SQVTM and ANQGSEA. V shed 2 bases and J shed 4 bases, with 15 bases lying between them. CDR3 length: 15 residues. The CDR3 loop is CSVEWSSSGYNEQFF. Here the CDR3 DNA reads TGCAGCGTTGAATGGTCTAGCTCGGGGTACAATGAGCAGTTCTTC.

This rearrangement joins TRBV10-3 to TRBJ1-5; the D gene is possibly TRBD1 (5 bases). The CDR3 has 18 amino acids. Germline V gene data show CDR1 as ENHRY and CDR2 as SYGVKD. V was clipped by 2 bases and J by 1 base, with 18 bases between them. The CDR3 DNA sequence: TGTGCCATCAGTGAGGGCAGGCAGGGTCGGGGGAGCAATCAGCCCCAGCATTTT. Encoded protein: CAISEGRQGRGSNQPQHF.

The genes are TRBV6-6 and TRBJ2-7, with 8 bases lining up with TRBD1. V lost 6 bases, J lost 5 bases, and 12 bases stayed unmatched. CDR1 and CDR2 (germline): MNHNY, SVGAGI (reference sequence). CDR3 size: 15 residues. CDR3 DNA: TGTGCCAGCAGCCGAAACCCGGGACAGGATAACGAGCAGTACTTC. Translating it yields CASSRNPGQDNEQYF.

V usage is TRBV7-3 and J usage is TRBJ2-6, with a weak D call TRBD1 (6 bases). V was clipped by 8 bases and J by 1 base, with 12 bases between them. The CDR3 is made up of 15 amino acids. Germline loops: CDR1 SGHTA, CDR2 FQGTGA. The CDR3 reads CASGITGSGANVLTF. As DNA, the CDR3 is TGTGCCAGCGGAATTACAGGGTCTGGGGCCAACGTCCTGACTTTC.

Regarding this clone: Other nucleotide sequences in the sample specify the same CDR3. The chain uses TRBV5-8 and TRBJ2-7; 7 bases are a match to TRBD1. Per germline, CDR1 SGHTS and CDR2 YDEGEE. Losses at the gene ends were 4 bases for V and 0 bases for J; bases not matched to a gene: 4. The CDR3 spans 14 residues. This CDR3 is CASSRTGSSYEQYF. The CDR3 DNA is TGTGCCAGCAGCCGGACAGGCTCCTCCTACGAGCAGTACTTC.

J is TRBJ2-7 and V is TRBV15; the match to TRBD2 covers 7 bases. The CDR3 contains 14 residues. The germline V gene encodes CDR1 LNHNV and CDR2 YYDKDF (reference sequence). The V gene end was trimmed by 5 bases and the J gene end by 4 bases; junction bases not matched to a gene: 8. The CDR3 nucleotides read TGTGCCACCAGCTTTGAGCGGGACCCATACGAGCAGTACTTC. Its translation is CATSFERDPYEQYF.

The chain is built from TRBV5-4 and TRBJ2-5; 9 nucleotides match TRBD1. J gave up 4 bases and V 3 bases, and 4 bases lay outside the gene matches. The CDR3 runs to 14 residues. The V gene's germline CDR1 is SGHNT and CDR2 YYREEE (reference sequence). CDR3 amino acids: CASSSSDRGETQYF. In DNA, the CDR3 is TGTGCCAGCAGCTCCTCGGACAGGGGAGAGACCCAGTACTTC.

This clone has more than one count but fewer than ten. This may be a read error: a much more frequent sequence differs by one nucleotide. Additional DNA sequences in this sample encode the identical CDR3. The chain carries TRBV5-1 and TRBJ2-3; D remains unclear. V was trimmed by 3 bases and J by 2 bases, leaving 1 base between them. The V gene's germline CDR1 is SGHRS and CDR2 YFSETQ. There are 11 residues in the CDR3. CDR3 in DNA: TGCGCCAGCAGCTCCACAGATACGCAGTATTTT. It encodes CASSSTDTQYF. The full variable domain, with the rest looked up from reference TRBV5-1 and TRBJ2-3, is KAGVTQTPRYLIKTRGQQVTLSCSPISGHRSVSWYQQTPGQGLQFLFEYFSETQRNKGNFPGRFSGRQFSNSRSEMNVSTLELGDSALYLCASSSTDTQYFGPGTRLTVL.

Details on this clone: Germline and junction disagree at one end, which may indicate a read error. The rearrangement uses TRBV6-5 and TRBJ1-5, with D possibly matching TRBD1 (5 bases). There are 15 residues in the CDR3. Looked up from germline, CDR1 is MNHEY and CDR2 is SVGAGI. Written as DNA, the CDR3 is TGTGCCAGCACTTACTTTGGTGGGGACGGGCAGCCCCAGCATTTT. Amino acids: CASTYFGGDGQPQHF.

The CDR3, as DNA: TGTGCCACCAGCGCCTTTAGGAGCGAGCAGTACTTC. It specifies CATSAFRSEQYF. The chain carries TRBV15 and TRBJ2-7; D call uncertain. Germline CDR1 LNHNV, CDR2 YYDKDF (reference sequence). The ends were cut back, 5 bases at V and 6 bases at J, with 11 bases in the middle. This CDR3 contains 12 residues.

In DNA form, the CDR3 reads TGTGCCAGCGGACAACGACAGGACCTCTCTGGAAACACCATATATTTT. Residues: CASGQRQDLSGNTIYF. The chain employs TRBV5-6 and TRBJ1-3; maybe TRBD1 (6 bases). V was pared by 7 bases and J by 0 bases, with 17 bases between. This CDR3 spans 16 amino acids. Germline V gene lookup returns CDR1 SGHDT and CDR2 YYEEEE.

This chain joins TRBV5-1 and TRBJ1-2; no reliable D call. Germline V gene sequence: CDR1 SGHRS, CDR2 YFSETQ. This CDR3 spans 14 amino acids. V was pared by 3 bases and J by 8 bases, with 17 bases between. In nucleotides, the CDR3 is TGCGCCAGCAGCTCGGAGGGAGCACTTATCGGCTACACCTTC. Amino acids: CASSSEGALIGYTF.

The chain has TRBV5-1 and TRBJ2-3; 8 bases agree with TRBD2. The CDR3 contains 15 residues. Germline V gene lookup returns CDR1 SGHRS and CDR2 YFSETQ. J gave up 12 bases and V 5 bases, and 17 bases lay outside the gene matches. CDR3 bases: TGCGCCAGCAGTTTGTCCGGGACTAGTCTCACTAGCCAGTATTTT. It translates to CASSLSGTSLTSQYF.

This clone was seen more than once but under ten times. This may be a read error, as it is one base from a much larger clone. Distinct nucleotide sequences in the sample also encode this CDR3. The chain carries TRBV5-6 and TRBJ2-7, with TRBD1 as a possible D gene (5 bases). CDR3 length: 13 amino acids. The V gene's germline CDR1 is SGHDT and CDR2 YYEEEE. V was clipped by 0 bases and J by 1 base, with 5 bases between them. The CDR3 loop is CASSLDRSYEQYF. CDR3 nucleotides: TGTGCCAGCAGCTTGGACAGGTCCTACGAGCAGTACTTC.

This clone was recorded only once. In DNA form, the CDR3 reads TGTGCCAGCTCACCTCTTCTAGCGGCAAACAATGAGCAGTTCTTC. Protein product: CASSPLLAANNEQFF. The chain carries TRBV18 and TRBJ2-1; 7 nucleotides match TRBD2. The CDR3 is 15 residues long. Trimming at V came to 3 bases and at J to 5 bases, leaving 7 bases not matched to a gene. Germline loops: CDR1 KGHSH, CDR2 LQKENI.